This entry lists 17 T cell receptor beta chains sequenced from one sample in a study of T cell responses to AZD1222 COVID-19 vaccine. Measured with immunoSEQ multiplex PCR; TCRdb has only the in-frame clones, and not every one. Of fewer than 250,000 clones in the sample, around 92% were seen once. The source was peripheral blood, collected on day 0 of AZD1222 vaccination. These receptors were obtained from an adult in good health.

The V call is TRBV5-1, the J call TRBJ1-1; D not resolved. V was pared by 5 bases and J by 4 bases, with 18 bases between. The CDR3 loop spans 15 amino acids. Germline CDR1 and CDR2: SGHRS and YFSETQ. CDR3 nucleotide sequence: TGCGCCAGCAGTCGGTCCCCAGTGGTCGGCACTGAAGCTTTCTTT. It translates to CASSRSPVVGTEAFF.

In regard to this clone: The missing conserved phenylalanine or tryptophan at the end of this CDR3 makes a read error likely. The DNA is left out, because the CDR3 cannot be placed on it with certainty; the CDR3 is given as TCRdb lists it. J is TRBJ2-7 and V is TRBV21-1; whether TRBD1, the table's D call, matches the DNA was not checked. TRBV21-1 is given as a pseudogene. The CDR3 spans 11 amino acids, including both terminal residues. CDR3 residues: CASSPQGGSGI.

The gene calls are TRBV4-2 and TRBJ1-4; TRBD1 matches at 7 bases. V was pared by 0 bases and J by 8 bases, with 9 bases of the junction left unmatched. Germline CDR1 reads LGHNA; CDR2 reads YNFKEQ. The CDR3 runs to 16 residues. The CDR3 DNA is TGTGCCAGCAGCCAAGATCCCGGGACAGCCATCGAAAAACTGTTTTTT. Translation gives CASSQDPGTAIEKLFF.

The chain employs TRBV6-5 and TRBJ2-7; the D is unclear. Germline-derived CDR1 and CDR2 are MNHEY and SVGAGI. Trimming shortened V by 6 bases and J by 5 bases, and 11 bases separated the two germline ends. CDR3 length equals 12 residues. CDR3 bases: TGTGCCAGCAGAAGGAACGAACACGAGCAGTACTTC. Amino acids: CASRRNEHEQYF.

The chain combines TRBV19 with TRBJ1-6; a possible D gene is TRBD1 (6 bases). The germline V gene has CDR1 LNHDA and CDR2 SQIVND (reference sequence). This CDR3 spans 19 amino acids. The germline V and J ends were trimmed by 4 bases and 7 bases, with 26 bases remaining between them. The CDR3 is CASSNPGRQGRGSNSPLHF. The CDR3 DNA follows: TGTGCCAGTAGTAACCCCGGGAGGCAGGGGCGCGGTAGCAATTCACCCCTCCACTTT.

The chain links TRBV6-5 to TRBJ2-7, with TRBD1 matching 7 bases. The length of the CDR3 is 14 residues. The ends lost 5 bases at V and 3 bases at J; junction bases unmatched: 7. Germline assignment: CDR1 MNHEY and CDR2 SVGAGI. The CDR3 DNA follows: TGTGCCAGCAGTCAACCCAGACAGGGCTACGAGCAGTACTTC. This codes for CASSQPRQGYEQYF.

The chain couples TRBV5-6 to TRBJ2-7; D is perhaps TRBD2 (5 bases). The V gene's germline CDR1 is SGHDT and CDR2 YYEEEE. The CDR3 consists of 14 residues. Trimming took 2 bases from V and 6 from J, leaving 15 bases between them. The CDR3 loop is CASSFGQARVEQYF. CDR3 DNA sequence: TGTGCCAGCAGCTTCGGCCAGGCGAGGGTCGAGCAGTACTTC.

The chain joins TRBV7-9 to TRBJ1-1; no reliable D call. This CDR3 is 13 amino acids long. Trimming shortened V by 7 bases and J by 0 bases, and 9 bases separated the two germline ends. Germline CDR1 and CDR2: SEHNR and FQNEAQ (reference sequence). Here the CDR3 DNA reads TGTGCCAGCACTGCCCAGTTGAACACTGAAGCTTTCTTT. It is translated as CASTAQLNTEAFF.

V and J are TRBV19 and TRBJ1-1; no firm D call. This CDR3 comprises 13 residues. Per germline, CDR1 LNHDA and CDR2 SQIVND (reference sequence). Deletions cut 5 bases from V and 5 bases from J, with 12 bases between. The CDR3 region is CASSWPRSTEAFF. The CDR3 DNA is TGTGCCAGTAGTTGGCCCCGCAGTACTGAAGCTTTCTTT.

A single count supports this clone. The chain carries TRBV4-1 and TRBJ1-5; TRBD1 might be the D (6 bases). This CDR3 has 17 residues. Trimming took 1 base from V and 1 from J, leaving 14 bases between them. The germline V gene encodes CDR1 MGHRA and CDR2 YSYEKL. The CDR3 reads CASSQGGAPRSNQPQHF. Written as DNA, the CDR3 is TGCGCCAGCAGCCAAGGGGGGGCCCCCAGGAGCAATCAGCCCCAGCATTTT.

V gene TRBV4-3 combines with J gene TRBJ1-2, with D hard to call. The CDR3 has 13 amino acids. Germline loops: CDR1 LGHNA, CDR2 YSLEER. V was shortened by 5 bases and J by 2 bases, with 9 bases between the two germline ends. The chain's CDR3 is CASSETRNYGYTF. Here the CDR3 DNA reads TGCGCCAGCAGCGAGACACGCAACTATGGCTACACCTTC.

The chain has TRBV6-5 and TRBJ1-2, with D tentatively TRBD1 (5 bases). Deletions cut 5 bases from V and 5 bases from J, with 12 bases between. The CDR3 runs to 13 residues. The germline CDR1 and CDR2 sequences are MNHEY and SVGAGI. The CDR3 sequence: CASSSDSLYGYTF. In DNA form, the CDR3 reads TGTGCCAGCAGTAGCGACAGTCTATATGGCTACACCTTC.

This chain uses TRBV4-1 with TRBJ1-1, with TRBD1 as a possible D gene (6 bases). CDR3 length: 18 amino acids. Germline V gene data show CDR1 as MGHRA and CDR2 as YSYEKL. V lost 0 bases and J 1 base, leaving 18 bases between the germline ends. In DNA, the CDR3 is TGCGCCAGCAGCCAAGATGTGGGGGGCCTCGGTTGGAACACTGAAGCTTTCTTT. It codes for CASSQDVGGLGWNTEAFF.

On this clone: Additional DNA sequences in this sample encode the identical CDR3. The chain carries TRBV6-5 and TRBJ1-5; D is unclear. The CDR3 spans 13 residues. The V end was cut by 2 bases, the J end by 4 bases, with 6 bases between. Germline-derived CDR1 and CDR2 are MNHEY and SVGAGI. CDR3 region: CASSYDGNQPQHF. CDR3 coding DNA: TGTGCCAGCAGTTACGATGGGAATCAGCCCCAGCATTTT.

The chain recombines TRBV5-1 with TRBJ1-5, with D perhaps TRBD1 (6 bases). V dropped 0 bases and J dropped 7 bases, with 14 bases sitting between them. The CDR3 is 15 residues long. CDR1 and CDR2 from the germline V gene are SGHRS and YFSETQ. The CDR3 region is CASSLAGRGDQPQHF. CDR3 bases: TGCGCCAGCAGCTTGGCCGGGAGGGGGGACCAGCCCCAGCATTTT. Combining the CDR3 with reference TRBV5-1 and TRBJ1-5 gives the whole variable domain KAGVTQTPRYLIKTRGQQVTLSCSPISGHRSVSWYQQTPGQGLQFLFEYFSETQRNKGNFPGRFSGRQFSNSRSEMNVSTLELGDSALYLCASSLAGRGDQPQHFGDGTRLSIL.

The J gene is TRBJ1-6, the V gene TRBV3-1 (or the pseudogene TRBV3-2), with D tentatively TRBD1 (6 bases). V lost 2 bases and J lost 5, with 16 bases in between. Germline loops: CDR1 LGHDT, CDR2 YNNKEL (reference sequence). There are 17 residues in the CDR3. CDR3 protein: CASSQNLPGADNSPLHF. In DNA, the CDR3 is TGTGCCAGCAGCCAAAACCTCCCGGGGGCGGATAATTCACCCCTCCACTTT.

The chain uses TRBV7-2 and TRBJ1-1, with D possibly being TRBD1 (5 bases). The CDR3 runs to 13 residues. V dropped 5 bases and J dropped 2 bases, with 9 bases sitting between them. Germline CDR1 and CDR2: SGHTA and FQGNSA. The CDR3 is CASSTQDNTEAFF. CDR3 bases: TGTGCCAGCAGCACACAGGATAACACTGAAGCTTTCTTT. The variable domain in full, completed from reference TRBV7-2 and TRBJ1-1, reads GAGVSQSPSNKVTEKGKDVELRCDPISGHTALYWYRQSLGQGLEFLIYFQGNSAPDKSGLPSDRFSAERTGGSVSTLTIQRTQQEDSAVYLCASSTQDNTEAFFGQGTRLTVV.